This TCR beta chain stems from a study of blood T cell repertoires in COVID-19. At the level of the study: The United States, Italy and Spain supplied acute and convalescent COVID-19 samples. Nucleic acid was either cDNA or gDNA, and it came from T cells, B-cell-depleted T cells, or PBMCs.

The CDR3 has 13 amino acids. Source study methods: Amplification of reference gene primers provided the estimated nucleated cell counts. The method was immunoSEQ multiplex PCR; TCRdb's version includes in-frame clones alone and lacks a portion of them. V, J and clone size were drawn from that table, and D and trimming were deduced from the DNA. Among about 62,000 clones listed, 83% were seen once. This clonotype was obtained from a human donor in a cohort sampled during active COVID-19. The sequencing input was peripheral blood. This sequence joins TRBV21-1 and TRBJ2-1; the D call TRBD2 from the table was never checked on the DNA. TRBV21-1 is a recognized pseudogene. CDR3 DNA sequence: TGTGCCAGCATCTCAATTAGCGGGCATGAGCAGTTCTTC. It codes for CASISISGHEQFF.